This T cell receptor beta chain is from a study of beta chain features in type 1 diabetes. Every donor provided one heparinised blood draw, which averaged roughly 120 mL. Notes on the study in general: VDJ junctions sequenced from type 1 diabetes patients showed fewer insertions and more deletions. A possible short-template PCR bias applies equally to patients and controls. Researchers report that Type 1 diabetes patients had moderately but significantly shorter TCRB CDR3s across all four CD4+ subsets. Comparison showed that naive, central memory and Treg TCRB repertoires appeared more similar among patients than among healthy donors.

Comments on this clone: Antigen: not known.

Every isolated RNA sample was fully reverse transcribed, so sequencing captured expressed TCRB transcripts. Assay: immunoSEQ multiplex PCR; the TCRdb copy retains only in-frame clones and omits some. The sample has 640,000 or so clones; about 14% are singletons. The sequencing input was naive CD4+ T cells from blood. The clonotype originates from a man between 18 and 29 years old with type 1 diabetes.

Here the CDR3 DNA reads TGTGCCAGCAGTGAAGGTGGCGTCAAGGGAGAGACCCAGTACTTC. Translated: CASSEGGVKGETQYF. The chain couples TRBV2 to TRBJ2-5; the D is unclear. The CDR3 length is 15 residues. Germline lookup yields CDR1 SNHLY and CDR2 FYNNEI. The ends were cut back, 1 base at V and 4 bases at J, with 13 bases in the middle.